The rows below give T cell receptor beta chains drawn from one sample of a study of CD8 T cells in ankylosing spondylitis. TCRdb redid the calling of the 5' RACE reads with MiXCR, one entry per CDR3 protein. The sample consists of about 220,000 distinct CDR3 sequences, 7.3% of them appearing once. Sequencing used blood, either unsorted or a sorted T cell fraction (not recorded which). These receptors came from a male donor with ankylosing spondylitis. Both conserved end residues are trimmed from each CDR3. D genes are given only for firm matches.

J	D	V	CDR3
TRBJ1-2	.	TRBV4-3	ASSPAPGPPPNYGYT
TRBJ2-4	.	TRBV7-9	ASSSRFNGGKNIQY
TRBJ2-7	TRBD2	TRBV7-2	ASSPLASGGANEQY
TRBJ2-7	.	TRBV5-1	ASSLWDASSYEQY
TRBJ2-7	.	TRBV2	ASGPGENSYEQY
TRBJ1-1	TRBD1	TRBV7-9	ASSSGTGENTEAF
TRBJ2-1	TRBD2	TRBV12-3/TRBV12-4	ASSLSGGTYNEQF
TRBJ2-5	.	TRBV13	ASSSRRGQETQY
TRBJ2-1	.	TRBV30	AWNGLGGINYNEQF
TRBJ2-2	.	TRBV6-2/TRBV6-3	ASMYTGELF
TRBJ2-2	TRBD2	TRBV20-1	SASGTSTGELF
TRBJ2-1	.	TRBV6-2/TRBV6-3	ASSHSYEQF
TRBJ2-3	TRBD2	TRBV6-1	ASSPGLAGFDTQY
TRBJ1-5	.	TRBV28	ASSLFPGQGSPQH
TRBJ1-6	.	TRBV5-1	ASSLVDSNNSPLH
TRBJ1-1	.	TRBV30	ACNRETEAF
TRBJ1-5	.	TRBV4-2	ASSQYPSGTDSNQPQH
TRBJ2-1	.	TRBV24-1	ATSDHVAIEQF
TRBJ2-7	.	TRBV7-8	ASSLVVRPFSYEQY
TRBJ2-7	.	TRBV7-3	ASSPGRPFDEQY
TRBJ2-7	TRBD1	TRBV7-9	ASSPGQEQY
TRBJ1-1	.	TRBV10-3	AISLSEDRTEAF
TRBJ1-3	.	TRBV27	ASSFSSGTGNTIY
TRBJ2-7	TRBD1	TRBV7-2	ASSFYFNGTGAYEQY
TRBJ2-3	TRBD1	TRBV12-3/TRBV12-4	ASSSTGGRTDTQY
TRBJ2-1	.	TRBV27	ASSLAGNEQF
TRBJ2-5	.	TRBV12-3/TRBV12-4	ASSNSEIQETQY
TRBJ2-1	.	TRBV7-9	ASSLALADYNEQF
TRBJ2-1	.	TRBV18	ASSGMAGAYNEQF
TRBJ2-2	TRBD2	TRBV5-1	ASSLALAGRTGELF
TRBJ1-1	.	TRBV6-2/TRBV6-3	ASGGNLLEAF
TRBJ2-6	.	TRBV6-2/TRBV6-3	ASWDSGSSGANVLT
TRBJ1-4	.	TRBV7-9	ASSSTGLNEKLF
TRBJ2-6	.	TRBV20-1	SARLPTDSGANVLT
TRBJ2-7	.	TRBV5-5	ASSSTDGATGQY
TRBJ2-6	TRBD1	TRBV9	ASLGTATAGANVLT
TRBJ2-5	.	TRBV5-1	ASSPGQLLQETQY
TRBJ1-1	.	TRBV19	ASIRSGLAVNTEAF
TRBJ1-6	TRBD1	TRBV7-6	ASSLLGTGNSPLH
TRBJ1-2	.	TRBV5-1	ASRLLGGTDGYT
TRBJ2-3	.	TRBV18	ASSPPYSTDTQY
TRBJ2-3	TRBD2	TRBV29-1	SVISGSRDTQY
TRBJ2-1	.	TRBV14	ASKGGALYNEQF
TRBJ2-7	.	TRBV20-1	SARGTGAHEQY
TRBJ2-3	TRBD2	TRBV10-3	AIGGLAGGSTDTQY
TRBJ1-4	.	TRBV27	ASQQSTNEKLF
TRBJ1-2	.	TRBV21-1	ASSKARDRGLYGYT
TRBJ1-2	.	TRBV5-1	ASQWDYGYT
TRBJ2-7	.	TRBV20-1	SARDTTLTGYEQY
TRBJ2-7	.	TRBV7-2	ASSSRLGSSYEQY
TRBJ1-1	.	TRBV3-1	ASSQEFGGVNTEAF
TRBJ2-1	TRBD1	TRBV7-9	ASSLAKGGDSDEQF
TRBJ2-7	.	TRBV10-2	ASSEAGGYEQY